One and the same sample provided the 18 T cell receptor beta chains below, sequenced in a study of OX40 agonist ivuxolimab in advanced cancers. Clones were sequenced by immunoSEQ multiplex PCR, and TCRdb holds only the in-frame ones, with some missing. This sample carries around 99,000 clones, 90% of them seen once, and the ten largest clones take 0.15% to 0.2%. Sequences were derived from CD4+ or CD8+ T cells sorted from blood, sampled in a trial of the OX40 agonist ivuxolimab. The receptor source for this set is an adult with an advanced solid tumor such as melanoma, head and neck, liver or kidney cancer.

This sequence joins TRBV7-9 and TRBJ2-1; D is undetermined. CDR3 size: 14 residues. V gave up 5 bases and J gave up 0 bases, with 8 bases separating them. Germline V gene lookup returns CDR1 SEHNR and CDR2 FQNEAQ (reference sequence). As DNA, the CDR3 is TGTGCCAGCAGCCCAGTAAGCTCCTACAATGAGCAGTTCTTC. Translated, it gives CASSPVSSYNEQFF.

This rearrangement joins TRBV7-9 to TRBJ2-7, with D possibly being TRBD2 (6 bases). Germline V gene lookup returns CDR1 SEHNR and CDR2 FQNEAQ (reference sequence). The CDR3 has 15 amino acids. V was clipped by 3 bases and J by 0 bases, with 12 bases between them. DNA for the CDR3: TGTGCCAGCAGCTTCATGGCGGGGTCCTCCTACGAGCAGTACTTC. This codes for CASSFMAGSSYEQYF.

The V and J genes are TRBV11-3 and TRBJ2-1, with D perhaps being TRBD1 or TRBD2 (5 bases each). The CDR3 extends over 14 amino acids. Trimming took off 5 bases at V and 6 bases at J, with 14 bases between the two ends. Germline CDR1 and CDR2: SGHNT and YENEEA. The CDR3, as DNA: TGTGCCAGCAGCCGCTCGGGACGGATCAATGAGCAGTTCTTC. Translated: CASSRSGRINEQFF. The full variable domain, in which reference TRBV11-3 and TRBJ2-1 provide the parts outside the CDR3, is EAGVVQSPRYKIIEKKQPVAFWCNPISGHNTLYWYLQNLGQGPELLIRYENEEAVDDSQLPKDRFSAERLKGVDSTLKIQPAELGDSAVYLCASSRSGRINEQFFGPGTRLTVL.

This clone was picked up one time. The V gene is TRBV11-3, the J gene TRBJ2-3; D perhaps matches TRBD1 (6 bases). V was pared by 5 bases and J by 2 bases, with 11 bases between. The CDR3 is made up of 14 amino acids. Germline V gene sequence: CDR1 SGHNT, CDR2 YENEEA. CDR3: CASSPTGTTDTQYF. The CDR3 coding sequence is TGTGCCAGCAGCCCCACAGGGACCACAGATACGCAGTATTTT.

With regard to this clone: This sample also contains other DNA sequences that code for the same CDR3. The rearrangement joins TRBV10-3 to TRBJ1-2; D unresolved. CDR3 size: 10 residues. V was clipped by 3 bases and J by 6 bases, with 2 bases between them. Germline CDR1 is ENHRY and CDR2 is SYGVKD. The CDR3 spells CAISDDGYTF. CDR3 coding DNA: TGTGCCATCAGTGATGATGGCTACACCTTC.

The chain combines TRBV28 with TRBJ1-4; 10 nucleotides line up with TRBD1. Trimming at V came to 2 bases and at J to 8 bases, leaving 5 bases not matched to a gene. The CDR3 is 15 residues long. Germline V lookup: CDR1 MDHEN, CDR2 SYDVKM. CDR3 DNA: TGTGCCAGCAGTTTAAGGGACAGGGGAAGAGAAAAACTGTTTTTT. Translation gives CASSLRDRGREKLFF.

This chain connects TRBV19 to TRBJ2-1; TRBD2 is a possible D gene (6 bases). The CDR3 is 17 residues long. Germline assignment: CDR1 LNHDA and CDR2 SQIVND (reference sequence). Trimming pared 0 bases from V and 3 bases from J, leaving 15 bases between. CDR3 in amino acids: CASSIDSQRVLYNEQFF. CDR3 nucleotide sequence: TGTGCCAGTAGTATAGATAGTCAGCGGGTGCTCTACAATGAGCAGTTCTTC. Full variable domain (missing parts from reference TRBV19 and TRBJ2-1): DGGITQSPKYLFRKEGQNVTLSCEQNLNHDAMYWYRQDPGQGLRLIYYSQIVNDFQKGDIAEGYSVSREKKESFPLTVTSAQKNPTAFYLCASSIDSQRVLYNEQFFGPGTRLTVL.

This sequence joins TRBV4-2 and TRBJ2-3; D might be TRBD1 or TRBD2, each matching 5 bases. Per the germline V gene, CDR1 is LGHNA and CDR2 is YNFKEQ. This CDR3 has 15 amino acids. Deletions cut 4 bases from V and 1 base from J, with 12 bases between. The CDR3 reads CASSPMGVRTDTQYF. The CDR3 region has the DNA TGTGCCAGCAGCCCGATGGGGGTTCGCACAGATACGCAGTATTTT.

This sequence joins TRBV27 and TRBJ1-3; D unclear. V lost 8 bases to trimming and J lost 3 bases, with 14 bases between them. The length of the CDR3 is 14 residues. Germline CDR1 MNHEY, CDR2 SMNVEV (reference sequence). The chain's CDR3 is CASLHRGDGNTIYF. DNA of the CDR3: TGTGCCAGCCTCCATCGGGGTGATGGAAACACCATATATTTT.

V is TRBV6-5 and J is TRBJ2-1; D might be TRBD1 (6 bases). Germline-derived CDR1 and CDR2 are MNHEY and SVGAGI. The CDR3 runs to 12 residues. V was pared by 6 bases and J by 8 bases, with 11 bases between. The CDR3 sequence is CASRNRVDEQFF. The CDR3 DNA reads TGTGCCAGCAGAAACAGGGTTGATGAGCAGTTCTTC.

The count of this clone is one. V and J are TRBV7-3 and TRBJ2-1; no reliable D call. CDR1 and CDR2 from the germline V gene are SGHTA and FQGTGA. V was trimmed by 4 bases and J by 4 bases, leaving 8 bases between them. The length of the CDR3 is 13 residues. The CDR3 DNA follows: TGTGCCAGCAGCTCCCCCCCGTACAATGAGCAGTTCTTC. Amino acids: CASSSPPYNEQFF.

The chain links TRBV19 to TRBJ2-2; D might be TRBD2 (5 bases). CDR3 length: 13 amino acids. Germline V CDR1 and CDR2: LNHDA, SQIVND (reference sequence). V was cut by 2 bases and J by 6 bases, with 7 bases left in between. CDR3 loop: CASSIRGPGELFF. The CDR3 DNA reads TGTGCCAGTAGTATAAGAGGGCCCGGGGAGCTGTTTTTT.

This rearrangement joins TRBV5-1 to TRBJ1-1, with D maybe TRBD1 (6 bases). The germline gives CDR1 SGHRS, CDR2 YFSETQ. Trimming shortened V by 4 bases and J by 2 bases, and 12 bases separated the two germline ends. CDR3 length: 14 residues. The CDR3 is CASSIKDRNTEAFF. The CDR3 region has the DNA TGCGCCAGCAGCATCAAGGACAGAAACACTGAAGCTTTCTTT.

This clone showed up just once. V is TRBV5-1 and J is TRBJ2-6; no definite D call. V gave up 0 bases and J gave up 4 bases, with 8 bases separating them. Germline loops: CDR1 SGHRS, CDR2 YFSETQ. This CDR3 is 15 amino acids long. The CDR3 here is CASSLVGIGANVLTF. The CDR3 region has the DNA TGCGCCAGCAGCTTGGTCGGTATCGGGGCCAACGTCCTGACTTTC.

The chain carries TRBV11-1 and TRBJ2-3; weak D call: TRBD1 (6 bases). Trimming took off 6 bases at V and 0 bases at J, with 10 bases between the two ends. This CDR3 has 14 amino acids. Germline V gene data show CDR1 as SGHAT and CDR2 as FQDESV (reference sequence). As DNA, the CDR3 is TGTGCCAGCAGGCCCAGGGGTAGCACAGATACGCAGTATTTT. It yields the protein CASRPRGSTDTQYF.

This clone was detected once. This chain uses TRBV5-1 with TRBJ1-3, with 7 bases matching TRBD1. V lost 0 bases, J lost 0 bases, and 12 bases stayed unmatched. The CDR3 runs 19 residues. Germline V gives CDR1 SGHRS, CDR2 YFSETQ. The CDR3 sequence: CASSLGLTGTLHSGNTIYF. The CDR3 region has the DNA TGCGCCAGCAGCTTGGGGTTGACAGGGACCCTACACTCTGGAAACACCATATATTTT. The full variable domain, rest sourced from reference TRBV5-1 and TRBJ1-3, is KAGVTQTPRYLIKTRGQQVTLSCSPISGHRSVSWYQQTPGQGLQFLFEYFSETQRNKGNFPGRFSGRQFSNSRSEMNVSTLELGDSALYLCASSLGLTGTLHSGNTIYFGEGSWLTVV.

The rearrangement joins TRBV9 to TRBJ2-5; 8 bases agree with TRBD1. The V gene end was trimmed by 4 bases and the J gene end by 5 bases; junction bases not matched to a gene: 13. The CDR3 contains 16 residues. CDR1 is SGDLS, CDR2 YYNGEE, per germline. CDR3 nucleotide sequence: TGTGCCAGCAGCTCCCGGACAGGGCGACTAGGGGAGACCCAGTACTTC. Translated, it gives CASSSRTGRLGETQYF.

The chain carries TRBV29-1 and TRBJ2-7, with D perhaps matching TRBD2 (5 bases). CDR1 and CDR2 from the germline V gene are SQVTM and ANQGSEA. The CDR3 loop spans 13 amino acids. V shed 5 bases and J shed 5 bases, with 16 bases lying between them. The CDR3 bases are TGCAGCGTTCTTTTCGAGGGCTCGGACGAGCAGTACTTC. Its translation: CSVLFEGSDEQYF.